This record covers a single T cell receptor beta chain. Assay: immunoSEQ multiplex PCR; the TCRdb copy retains only in-frame clones and omits some. The sample has some 9,800 clones; 36% are singletons. The CDR3 runs to 14 residues. The trim removed 3 bases at V and 3 bases at J, leaving 0 bases unmatched. Looked up from germline, CDR1 is MNHNS and CDR2 is SASEGT. There were about 200,000 CFSE-labeled responder cells plated together with about 200,000 irradiated, violet-dye-labeled stimulator cells. After the reaction, proliferating CFSE-low CD3+CD4+ and CD3+CD8+ responders were sorted. These data originate in a study of graft-versus-host responses after intestinal transplantation. Study context: Recipients were given multivisceral, liver-intestinal, or isolated intestinal transplants.

Study-wide results and limits: Circulating GvH clone levels at their peak were associated with HvG declines (early post-transplant). Recipient marrow showed GvH clones, some seen first in ileum or blood.

The receptor was isolated from a human patient who received an intestinal transplant. This chain connects TRBV6-1 to TRBJ2-2; 8 bases align to TRBD2. The sample was alloreactive CD8+ T cells from a mixed lymphocyte reaction culture, taken before intestinal transplant. Documented subset: CFSE-low proliferating T cells sorted from roughly six-day pre-transplant mixed lymphocyte reaction (GvH or HvG direction). The CDR3 region has the DNA TGTGCCAGCAGTGAGGGACTAGACACCGGGGAGCTGTTTTTT. It codes for CASSEGLDTGELFF.